This TCR beta chain was obtained from a study of cytotoxic CD8 clonotypes in ibrutinib-treated CLL. The table came from immunoSEQ multiplex PCR; TCRdb's copy has only in-frame clones and leaves some out. This repertoire shows over 120,000 clones, 65% to 85% found once; its top ten account for approximately 7.6%. Germline CDR1 is MDHEN and CDR2 is SYDVKM. The CDR3 loop spans 15 amino acids. V shed 4 bases and J 7 bases; nucleotides not matched to a gene: 12. The sequences come from PBMCs, collected after 36 months of ibrutinib treatment. This rearrangement joins TRBV28 to TRBJ1-1; 7 bases map to TRBD1. The sequence was obtained from a human donor with chronic lymphocytic leukemia. Written as DNA, the CDR3 is TGTGCCAGCAGTTCAGGGGGTGGGAGGGATCATGAAGCTTTCTTT. Translation gives CASSSGGGRDHEAFF.